This T cell receptor (beta chain) was sequenced for a study of T cells in Graves' hyperthyroidism and ophthalmopathy. For the study at large: Peripheral blood specimens were obtained at initial diagnosis, prior to any treatment.

Using RNA transcripts as the source, TCR beta CDR3 regions were amplified. In the first-round RT-PCR of the TCR CDR3, the HTBI primer set was used. TCRdb re-derived calls from the multiplex PCR reads in MiXCR, one entry per CDR3 protein. Counted here are 360,000 or so distinct CDR3 sequences, about a fifth occurring once; the ten biggest clones make up 3.7%. This clonotype was observed at least ten times. Its antigen remains unidentified. Graves' hyperthyroidism was deemed stable absent ophthalmopathy progression within 18 months. V dropped 1 base and J dropped 8 bases, with 17 bases sitting between them. The CDR3 loop spans 15 amino acids. The germline gives CDR1 SGHTA, CDR2 FQGNSA. Study outcomes and limitations: Most thyroid clonotypes expanded above 0.001 appeared in blood too. Ophthalmopathy was told apart from stable hyperthyroidism by a 13 V-J model.

The sequence derives from a woman aged 18 to 35 with Graves' hyperthyroidism. The genes are TRBV7-2 and TRBJ1-2; D is unresolved. Sequenced input: blood. The CDR3 DNA follows: TGTGCCAGCAGCTTAGGTGGCCTAAAGGGATGGGGCTACACCTTC. Its translation is CASSLGGLKGWGYTF.